This passage covers 30 T cell receptor beta chains from one sample sequenced in a study of T cell repertoires in cytomegalovirus infection. TCRdb used MiXCR to reprocess the reads, holding one entry per CDR3 protein. The data show around 440,000 distinct CDR3 sequences, about 11% seen once. Sequences were obtained from PBMCs. The receptors originated from a human donor in good health (CMV status not recorded). Some clones in this sample may be carry-over from other donors' samples.

This clonotype was counted only a few times. The chain joins TRBV27 to TRBJ2-3; 9 bases match TRBD1. The V and J ends lost 2 bases and 6 bases, in that order; junction bases with no gene match: 6. Germline V gives CDR1 MNHEY, CDR2 SMNVEV (reference sequence). This CDR3 spans 15 amino acids. The CDR3 loop is CASSLRDRVADTQYF. DNA of the CDR3: TGTGCCAGCAGTTTAAGGGACAGGGTGGCGGATACGCAGTATTTT.

This clonotype was counted ten times or more. J is TRBJ1-3 and V is TRBV28; a weak D match, TRBD1 (6 bases). CDR1 and CDR2 from the germline V gene are MDHEN and SYDVKM. There are 13 residues in the CDR3. V lost 4 bases and J lost 4, with 8 bases in between. This chain's CDR3 is CASSSGEGNTIYF. CDR3 DNA: TGTGCCAGCAGTTCAGGGGAAGGAAACACCATATATTTT.

This clonotype was seen many times. The chain recombines TRBV7-9 with TRBJ2-7; 10 bases fit TRBD1. There are 16 residues in the CDR3. With V trimmed by 1 base and J by 6 bases, 9 bases remained unmatched. CDR1 is SEHNR and CDR2 is FQNEAQ in the germline V gene (reference sequence). CDR3 protein: CASSLVSGTGATEQYF. The CDR3 nucleotides read TGTGCCAGCAGCTTAGTATCGGGGACAGGGGCCACCGAGCAGTACTTC.

In this sample, this clonotype turned up many times. The V gene is TRBV6-1, the J gene TRBJ2-3; perhaps TRBD2 as D (6 bases). V lost 6 bases to trimming and J lost 0 bases, with 10 bases between them. Germline CDR1 MNHNS, CDR2 SASEGT. This CDR3 contains 14 residues. The CDR3 nucleotides are TGTGCCAGCAGGGATAGCGGTAGCACAGATACGCAGTATTTT. Encoded protein: CASRDSGSTDTQYF.

Many counts were recorded for this clonotype. The V and J genes are TRBV28 and TRBJ2-7, with 13 bases that match TRBD2. With V trimmed by 5 bases and J by 3 bases, 4 bases remained unmatched. Germline V gives CDR1 MDHEN, CDR2 SYDVKM. CDR3 length: 15 residues. DNA of the CDR3: TGTGCCAGCAGTCCCGGACTAGCGGGGGTCTACGAGCAGTACTTC. As protein: CASSPGLAGVYEQYF.

This clonotype was detected many times. CDR3 bases: TGTGCCAGCAGGTACAGGGGACCGACTGAAGCTTTCTTT. This encodes CASRYRGPTEAFF. The chain uses TRBV6-5 and TRBJ1-1, with 7 bases that match TRBD1. The germline V gene encodes CDR1 MNHEY and CDR2 SVGAGI. Unmatched junction bases numbered 6, after V lost 6 bases and J lost 5 bases. The CDR3 spans 13 residues.

This clonotype was counted many times. The rearrangement joins TRBV5-1 to TRBJ1-6; possibly TRBD1 for D (6 bases). CDR1 SGHRS and CDR2 YFSETQ come from the germline V gene. The CDR3 length is 15 residues. V shed 4 bases and J shed 8 bases, with 16 bases lying between them. CDR3 sequence (DNA): TGCGCCAGCAGCGAACCTCCAGGGGACGATTCACCCCTCCACTTT. Amino acids: CASSEPPGDDSPLHF.

This clonotype was detected many times. V is TRBV11-1 and J is TRBJ2-1, with TRBD1 matching over 9 bases. V shed 4 bases, J shed 4 bases, and the junction held 11 bases outside the gene matches. The V gene's germline CDR1 is SGHAT and CDR2 FQDESV (reference sequence). This CDR3 is built from 17 residues. The CDR3 nucleotides are TGTGCCAGCAGCTCCTCGCCCGGGACAGGGCTATACAATGAGCAGTTCTTC. This sequence encodes CASSSSPGTGLYNEQFF. Drawing the rest from reference TRBV11-1 and TRBJ2-1, the complete variable domain is EAEVAQSPRYKITEKSQAVAFWCDPISGHATLYWYRQILGQGPELLVQFQDESVVDDSQLPKDRFSAERLKGVDSTLKIQPAELGDSAMYLCASSSSPGTGLYNEQFFGPGTRLTVL.

This clonotype was counted many times. The V and J genes are TRBV12-3 or TRBV12-4 and TRBJ2-1; tentatively, D is TRBD1 or TRBD2 (5 bases each). The CDR3 sequence is 17 residues long. V lost 6 bases and J 10 bases, leaving 28 bases between the germline ends. The CDR3 region is CASSPTGALVGLKEQFF. CDR3 nucleotides: TGTGCCAGCAGCCCCACCGGGGCCCTCGTGGGATTAAAGGAGCAGTTCTTC.

This clonotype was detected ten times or more. The chain links TRBV7-2 to TRBJ1-1; 7 nucleotides agree with TRBD1. The V gene end was trimmed by 2 bases and the J gene end by 4 bases; junction bases not matched to a gene: 7. Germline V lookup: CDR1 SGHTA, CDR2 FQGNSA. The CDR3 is made up of 15 amino acids. The CDR3 bases are TGTGCCAGCAGCTTATTCGGGACAGAGTTCACTGAAGCTTTCTTT. The encoded protein is CASSLFGTEFTEAFF.

At least ten counts were recorded for this clonotype. V gene TRBV5-4 combines with J gene TRBJ1-2; 8 bases fit TRBD1. This CDR3 region has 17 residues. V lost 4 bases to trimming and J lost 2 bases; unmatched junction nucleotides: 13. Germline values: CDR1 SGHNT, CDR2 YYREEE (reference sequence). Here the CDR3 reads CASSPDPGTGSNYGYTF. CDR3 nucleotide sequence: TGTGCCAGCAGCCCGGACCCCGGGACAGGTTCAAACTATGGCTACACCTTC.

The sample holds many counts of this clonotype. This rearrangement joins TRBV7-9 to TRBJ1-4; D not certain. V was clipped by 1 base and J by 5 bases, with 8 bases between them. Germline V gene lookup returns CDR1 SEHNR and CDR2 FQNEAQ (reference sequence). The length of the CDR3 is 14 residues. DNA of the CDR3: TGTGCCAGCAGCTTAGTGGGAACGAATGAAAAACTGTTTTTT. Translation gives CASSLVGTNEKLFF. Variable domain in full (rest from reference TRBV7-9 and TRBJ1-4): DTGVSQNPRHKITKRGQNVTFRCDPISEHNRLYWYRQTLGQGPEFLTYFQNEAQLEKSRLLSDRFSAERPKGSFSTLEIQRTEQGDSAMYLCASSLVGTNEKLFFGSGTQLSVL.

This clonotype was seen more than once but under ten times. The chain couples TRBV18 to TRBJ2-3; D is undetermined. This CDR3 spans 14 amino acids. V gave up 5 bases and J gave up 6 bases, with 15 bases separating them. Germline CDR1 KGHSH, CDR2 LQKENI. CDR3 region: CASSSGLASDTQYF. The CDR3 DNA follows: TGTGCCAGCTCATCAGGCTTGGCCTCCGATACGCAGTATTTT.

Many counts were recorded for this clonotype. The rearrangement joins TRBV10-3 to TRBJ2-7; D is perhaps TRBD1 (6 bases). Germline assignment: CDR1 ENHRY and CDR2 SYGVKD. CDR3 length: 12 residues. V lost 11 bases to trimming and J lost 2 bases, with 13 bases between them. Written as DNA, the CDR3 is TGTGCCGGGTCGGACAGTACCTACGAGCAGTACTTC. Translated: CAGSDSTYEQYF.

This clonotype was counted many times. J is TRBJ2-3 and V is TRBV12-3 or TRBV12-4; no clear D gene. The CDR3 has 15 residues. Between the trimmed V and J ends, which lost 2 bases and 4 bases, there was a span of 13 bases. CDR3 amino acids: CASSLPPVLSDTQYF. CDR3 DNA sequence: TGTGCCAGCAGTTTACCACCTGTATTATCAGATACGCAGTATTTT.

The gene calls are TRBV20-1 and TRBJ1-5; D is perhaps TRBD1 (6 bases). The germline CDR1 and CDR2 sequences are DFQATT and SNEGSKA (reference sequence). V shed 4 bases and J shed 2 bases, with 15 bases lying between them. There are 15 residues in the CDR3. This chain's CDR3 is CSAKVQGSGNQPQHF. In DNA, the CDR3 is TGCAGTGCTAAAGTACAGGGCTCCGGCAATCAGCCCCAGCATTTT.

V and J are TRBV18 and TRBJ2-7; 8 nucleotides agree with TRBD1. The CDR3 extends over 14 amino acids. Losses at the gene ends were 0 bases for V and 7 bases for J; bases not matched to a gene: 5. The germline V gene has CDR1 KGHSH and CDR2 LQKENI. This chain's CDR3 is CASSPPAGGGEQYF. The CDR3 DNA reads as TGTGCCAGCTCACCACCGGCAGGGGGCGGGGAGCAGTACTTC.

This clonotype was detected only a few times. J is TRBJ1-5 and V is TRBV28; no definite D call. Germline V CDR1 and CDR2: MDHEN, SYDVKM. The CDR3 runs to 16 residues. Between the trimmed V and J ends, which lost 5 bases and 2 bases, there was a span of 16 bases. The CDR3 protein is CASSPSGRRGNQPQHF. In DNA, the CDR3 is TGTGCCAGCAGTCCCTCGGGCCGGCGAGGCAATCAGCCCCAGCATTTT.

This clonotype was seen ten or more times. The rearrangement uses TRBV11-2 and TRBJ2-7, with D perhaps matching TRBD1 (5 bases). Trimming cost V 5 bases and J 3 bases, with 17 bases left between them. This CDR3 has 15 amino acids. Per the germline V gene, CDR1 is SGHAT and CDR2 is FQNNGV. The CDR3 DNA reads as TGTGCCAGCAGCCCTGGGGCCATAGGCGGCTACGAGCAGTACTTC. Amino acid sequence: CASSPGAIGGYEQYF. The variable domain in full, with the rest retrieved from reference TRBV11-2 and TRBJ2-7, is EAGVAQSPRYKIIEKRQSVAFWCNPISGHATLYWYQQILGQGPKLLIQFQNNGVVDDSQLPKDRFSAERLKGVDSTLKIQPAKLEDSAVYLCASSPGAIGGYEQYFGPGTRLTVT.

This clonotype was observed many times. The CDR3 is CASSLEYSDEQFF. CDR3 DNA: TGTGCCAGCAGCTTAGAGTACTCGGATGAGCAGTTCTTC. The rearrangement links TRBV7-2 to TRBJ2-1; D is unclear. CDR3 length: 13 amino acids. The V gene lost 1 base and the J gene lost 8 bases, with 9 bases spanning the gap. CDR1 is SGHTA and CDR2 is FQGNSA in the germline V gene.

The chain employs TRBV19 and TRBJ2-7, with TRBD1 matching over 10 bases. Per the germline V gene, CDR1 is LNHDA and CDR2 is SQIVND (reference sequence). This CDR3 comprises 16 residues. The J segment lost 3 bases and the V segment lost 3 bases, leaving 8 bases of the junction unmatched. CDR3 coding DNA: TGTGCCAGTAGTATCGGGGCCCGGGACAGGGGCTACGAGCAGTACTTC. Protein sequence: CASSIGARDRGYEQYF.

The chain couples TRBV10-3 to TRBJ1-1, with 10 bases that match TRBD1. CDR3 length equals 14 residues. Germline trimming cut 6 bases from V and 6 bases from J; bases unmatched to any gene: 7. CDR1 is ENHRY, CDR2 SYGVKD, per germline. CDR3 sequence reads: CAIRMDRGISEAFF. The CDR3, as DNA: TGTGCCATCAGGATGGACAGGGGGATCTCTGAAGCTTTCTTT.

This clonotype was observed a handful of times. The gene calls are TRBV5-6 and TRBJ1-1, with 7 bases matching TRBD1. CDR1 is SGHDT, CDR2 YYEEEE, per germline. This CDR3 region has 16 residues. Losses at the gene ends were 1 base for V and 5 bases for J; bases not matched to a gene: 11. The CDR3 DNA follows: TGTGCCAGCAGCTTGCTGGCAGGGGGATTTCAAACTGAAGCTTTCTTT. This encodes CASSLLAGGFQTEAFF.

The genes are TRBV30 and TRBJ2-5, with TRBD2 matching over 8 bases. Losses at the gene ends were 6 bases for V and 2 bases for J; bases not matched to a gene: 8. Germline V gives CDR1 GTSNPN, CDR2 SVGIG (reference sequence). This CDR3 comprises 14 residues. CDR3 in amino acids: CACRTSRTQETQYF. The CDR3 region has the DNA TGTGCCTGTCGGACTAGCAGGACACAAGAGACCCAGTACTTC.

The V call is TRBV20-1, the J call TRBJ2-7; D gene ambiguous. CDR3 length: 16 residues. Trimming pared 5 bases from V and 1 base from J, leaving 21 bases between. Germline values: CDR1 DFQATT, CDR2 SNEGSKA (reference sequence). CDR3 coding DNA: TGCAGTGCTGGGCCCTCTAGGTCACGGCTTTCCTACGAGCAGTACTTC. Encoded protein: CSAGPSRSRLSYEQYF.

This clonotype was counted at least ten times. The chain recombines TRBV5-1 with TRBJ1-1; no definite D call. Trimming shortened V by 4 bases and J by 5 bases, and 12 bases separated the two germline ends. The CDR3 is made up of 13 amino acids. Germline assignment: CDR1 SGHRS and CDR2 YFSETQ. Written as DNA, the CDR3 is TGCGCCAGCAGCGACGGGTCTCTGACTGAAGCTTTCTTT. Amino acids: CASSDGSLTEAFF.

This clonotype was observed many times. The chain recombines TRBV25-1 with TRBJ1-1, with 7 bases aligning to TRBD1. Germline-derived CDR1 and CDR2 are MGHDK and SYGVNS. Unmatched junction bases numbered 7, after V lost 5 bases and J lost 4 bases. The CDR3 is 14 amino acids. DNA of the CDR3: TGTGCCAGCAGTCAAACAGGGGAAGGCACTGAAGCTTTCTTT. Translated, it gives CASSQTGEGTEAFF.

V is TRBV19 and J is TRBJ2-3; 10 positions agree with TRBD2. Germline loops: CDR1 LNHDA, CDR2 SQIVND (reference sequence). The CDR3 covers 15 residues. J gave up 7 bases and V 1 base, and 5 bases lay outside the gene matches. CDR3 in amino acids: CASSIVAGGLNTQYF. The CDR3 region has the DNA TGTGCCAGTAGTATAGTAGCGGGAGGTTTAAATACGCAGTATTTT.

Points on this clonotype: The junction shows a germline mismatch at one end, possibly a read error. CDR3 in amino acids: CASTTRVGELFF. CDR3 bases: TGTGCCAGCACCACCCGCGTGGGGGAGCTGTTCTTC. The chain joins TRBV2 to TRBJ2-1; D is possibly TRBD1 or TRBD2 (5 bases each). The V gene's germline CDR1 is SNHLY and CDR2 FYNNEI. The CDR3 is 12 amino acids.

This clonotype has more than one count but fewer than ten. The V and J genes are TRBV10-3 and TRBJ2-1; 9 bases agree with TRBD2. Germline CDR1 and CDR2: ENHRY and SYGVKD. V shed 4 bases, J shed 7 bases, and the junction held 5 bases outside the gene matches. The CDR3 is made up of 14 amino acids. CDR3 sequence: CAISVAGVVNEQFF. CDR3 sequence (DNA): TGTGCCATCAGTGTAGCGGGAGTGGTAAATGAGCAGTTCTTC.